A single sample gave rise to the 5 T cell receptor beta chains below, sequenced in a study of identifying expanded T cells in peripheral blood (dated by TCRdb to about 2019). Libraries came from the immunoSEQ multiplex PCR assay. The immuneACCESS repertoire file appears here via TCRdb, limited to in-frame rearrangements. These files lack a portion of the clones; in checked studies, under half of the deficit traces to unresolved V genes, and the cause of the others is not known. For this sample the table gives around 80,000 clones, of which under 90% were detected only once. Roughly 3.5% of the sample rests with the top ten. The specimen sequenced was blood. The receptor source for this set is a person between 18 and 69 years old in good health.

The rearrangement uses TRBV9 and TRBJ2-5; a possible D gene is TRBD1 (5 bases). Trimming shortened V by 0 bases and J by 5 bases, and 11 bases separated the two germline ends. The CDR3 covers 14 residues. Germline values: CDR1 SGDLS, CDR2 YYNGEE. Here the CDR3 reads CASSVEDRLETQYF. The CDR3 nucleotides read TGTGCCAGCAGCGTAGAAGACAGACTGGAGACCCAGTACTTC.

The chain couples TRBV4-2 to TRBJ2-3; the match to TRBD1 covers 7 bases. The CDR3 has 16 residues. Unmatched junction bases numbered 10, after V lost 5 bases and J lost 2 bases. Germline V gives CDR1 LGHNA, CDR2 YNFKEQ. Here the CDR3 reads CASSLDRLGATDTQYF. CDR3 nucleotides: TGTGCCAGCAGCTTGGACAGGTTGGGGGCCACAGATACGCAGTATTTT.

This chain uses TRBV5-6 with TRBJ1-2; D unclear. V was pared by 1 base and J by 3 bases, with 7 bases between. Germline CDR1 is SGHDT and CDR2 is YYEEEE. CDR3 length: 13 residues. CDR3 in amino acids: CASSLRRDYGYTF. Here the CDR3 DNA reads TGTGCCAGCAGCTTGAGGAGAGACTATGGCTACACCTTC. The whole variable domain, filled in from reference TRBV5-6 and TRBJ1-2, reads DAGVTQSPTHLIKTRGQQVTLRCSPKSGHDTVSWYQQALGQGPQFIFQYYEEEERQRGNFPDRFSGHQFPNYSSELNVNALLLGDSALYLCASSLRRDYGYTFGSGTRLTVV.

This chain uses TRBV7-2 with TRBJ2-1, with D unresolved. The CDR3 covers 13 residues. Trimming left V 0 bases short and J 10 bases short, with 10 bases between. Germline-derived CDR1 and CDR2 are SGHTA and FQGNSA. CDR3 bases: TGTGCCAGCAGCTTAGCTCGAGATAGCGAGCAGTTCTTC. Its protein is CASSLARDSEQFF.

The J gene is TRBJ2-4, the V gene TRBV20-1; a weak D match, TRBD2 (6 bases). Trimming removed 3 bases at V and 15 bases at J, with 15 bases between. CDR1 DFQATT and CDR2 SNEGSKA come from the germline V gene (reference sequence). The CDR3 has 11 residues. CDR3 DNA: TGCAGTGCTAGTGTCCGGGACTTTTTGTACTTC. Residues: CSASVRDFLYF.